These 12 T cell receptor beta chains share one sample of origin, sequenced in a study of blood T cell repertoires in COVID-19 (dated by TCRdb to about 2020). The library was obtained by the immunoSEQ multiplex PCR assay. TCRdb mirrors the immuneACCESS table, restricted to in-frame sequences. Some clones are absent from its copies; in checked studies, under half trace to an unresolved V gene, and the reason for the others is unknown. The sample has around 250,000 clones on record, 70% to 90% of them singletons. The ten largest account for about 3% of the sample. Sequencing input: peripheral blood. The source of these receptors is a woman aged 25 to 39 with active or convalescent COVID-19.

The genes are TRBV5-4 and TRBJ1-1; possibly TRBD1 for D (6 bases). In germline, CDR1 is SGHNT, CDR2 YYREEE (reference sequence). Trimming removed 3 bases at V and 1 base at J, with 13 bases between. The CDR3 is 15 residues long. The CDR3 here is CASSSKTTGNTEAFF. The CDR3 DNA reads TGTGCCAGCAGCTCAAAAACGACAGGGAACACTGAAGCTTTCTTT.

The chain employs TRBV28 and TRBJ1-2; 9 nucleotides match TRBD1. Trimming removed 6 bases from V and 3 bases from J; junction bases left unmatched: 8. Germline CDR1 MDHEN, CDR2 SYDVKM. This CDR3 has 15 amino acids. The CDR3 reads CASSSDRGGDYGYTF. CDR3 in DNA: TGTGCCAGCAGCTCGGACAGGGGAGGGGACTATGGCTACACCTTC.

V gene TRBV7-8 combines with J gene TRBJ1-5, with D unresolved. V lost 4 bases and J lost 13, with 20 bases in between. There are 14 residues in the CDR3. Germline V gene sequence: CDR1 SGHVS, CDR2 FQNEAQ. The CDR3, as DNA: TGTGCCAGCAGCTCGCTGCGGGCTGTTACGGGGCAGCATTTT. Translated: CASSSLRAVTGQHF.

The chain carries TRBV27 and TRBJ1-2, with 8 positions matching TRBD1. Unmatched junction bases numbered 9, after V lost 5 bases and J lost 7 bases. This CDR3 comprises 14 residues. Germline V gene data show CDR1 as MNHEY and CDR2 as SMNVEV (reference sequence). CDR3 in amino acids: CASSPRTGIGGYTF. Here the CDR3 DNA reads TGTGCCAGCAGTCCCCGGACAGGGATCGGTGGCTACACCTTC.

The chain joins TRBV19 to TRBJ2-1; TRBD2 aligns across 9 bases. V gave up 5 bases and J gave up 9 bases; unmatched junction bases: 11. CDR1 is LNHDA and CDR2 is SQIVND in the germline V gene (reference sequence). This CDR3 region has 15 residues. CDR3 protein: CASSPTGTSTGEQFF. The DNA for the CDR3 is TGTGCCAGTAGTCCAACCGGGACTAGCACCGGTGAGCAGTTCTTC.

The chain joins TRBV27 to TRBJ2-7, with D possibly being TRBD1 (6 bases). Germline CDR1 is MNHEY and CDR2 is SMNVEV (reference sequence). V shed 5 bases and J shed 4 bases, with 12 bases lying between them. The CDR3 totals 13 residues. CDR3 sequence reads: CASSPIQGYEQYF. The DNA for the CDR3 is TGTGCCAGCAGTCCCATACAGGGTTACGAGCAGTACTTC.

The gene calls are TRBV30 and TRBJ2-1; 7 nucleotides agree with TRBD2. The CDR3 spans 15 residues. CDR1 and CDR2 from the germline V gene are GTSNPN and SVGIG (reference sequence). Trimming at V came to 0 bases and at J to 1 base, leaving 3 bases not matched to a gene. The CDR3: CAWSVGGGSYNEQFF. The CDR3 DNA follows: TGTGCCTGGAGTGTAGGCGGGGGATCCTACAATGAGCAGTTCTTC.

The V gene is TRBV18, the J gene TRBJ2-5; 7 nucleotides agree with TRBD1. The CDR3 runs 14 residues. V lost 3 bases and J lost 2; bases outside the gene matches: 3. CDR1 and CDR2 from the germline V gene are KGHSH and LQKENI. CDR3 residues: CASSPSDRQETQYF. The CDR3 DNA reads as TGTGCCAGCTCACCCTCGGACAGGCAAGAGACCCAGTACTTC.

The CDR3 region is CASSEAKKGGSPLHF. Here the CDR3 DNA reads TGTGCCAGCAGTGAGGCCAAGAAGGGAGGCTCACCCCTCCACTTT. The rearrangement uses TRBV27 and TRBJ1-6; no clear D. Deletions cut 5 bases from V and 10 bases from J, with 18 bases between. CDR3 size: 15 residues. Germline V CDR1 and CDR2: MNHEY, SMNVEV (reference sequence).

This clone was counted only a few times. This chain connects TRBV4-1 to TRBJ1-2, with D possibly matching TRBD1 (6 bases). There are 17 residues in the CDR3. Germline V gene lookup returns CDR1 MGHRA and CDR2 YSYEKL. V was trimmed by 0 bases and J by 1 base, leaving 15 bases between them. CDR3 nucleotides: TGCGCCAGCAGCCAAGATACAGGGCAGTATCTTAACTATGGCTACACCTTC. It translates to CASSQDTGQYLNYGYTF.

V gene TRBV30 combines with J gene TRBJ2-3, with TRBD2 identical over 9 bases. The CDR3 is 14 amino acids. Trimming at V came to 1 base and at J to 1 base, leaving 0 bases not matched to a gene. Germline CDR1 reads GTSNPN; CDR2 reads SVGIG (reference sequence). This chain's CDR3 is CAWSGTSGTDTQYF. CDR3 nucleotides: TGTGCCTGGAGTGGGACTAGCGGCACAGATACGCAGTATTTT.

The chain's CDR3 is CASTVNRDRVFRENTEAFF. The CDR3 DNA is TGTGCCAGCACCGTCAACCGGGACAGGGTTTTCCGCGAGAACACTGAAGCTTTCTTT. V usage is TRBV5-6 and J usage is TRBJ1-1; 9 bases align to TRBD1. V was pared by 6 bases and J by 1 base, with 19 bases of the junction left unmatched. The CDR3 extends over 19 amino acids. Germline values: CDR1 SGHDT, CDR2 YYEEEE.